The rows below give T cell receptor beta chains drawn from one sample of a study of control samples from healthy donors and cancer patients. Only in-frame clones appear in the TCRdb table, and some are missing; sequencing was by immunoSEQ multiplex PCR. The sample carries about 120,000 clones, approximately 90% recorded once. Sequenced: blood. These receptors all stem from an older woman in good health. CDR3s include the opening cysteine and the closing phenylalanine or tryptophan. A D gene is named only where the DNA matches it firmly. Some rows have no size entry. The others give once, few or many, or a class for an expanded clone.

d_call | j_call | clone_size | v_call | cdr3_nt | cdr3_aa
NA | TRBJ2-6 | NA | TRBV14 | TGTGCCAGCAGCCAAGAAACCGGGGGTGGGGCCAACGTCCTGACTTTC | CASSQETGGGANVLTF
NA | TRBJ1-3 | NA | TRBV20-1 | TGCAGTGCTAGTGGAGCAAAGAGCTCTGGAAACACCATATATTTT | CSASGAKSSGNTIYF
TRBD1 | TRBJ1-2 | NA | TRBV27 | TGTGCCAGCAGTGTGGGTGGACAGGGGGCTCAGGGCTACACCTTC | CASSVGGQGAQGYTF
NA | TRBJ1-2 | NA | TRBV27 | TGTGCCAGCAGTGGCCAGGATGGTGGCTACACCTTC | CASSGQDGGYTF
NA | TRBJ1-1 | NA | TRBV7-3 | TGTGCCAGCAGCTATGGGAACACTGAAGCTTTCTTT | CASSYGNTEAFF
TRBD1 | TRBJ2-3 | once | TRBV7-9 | TGTGCCAGCAGCACGGCGCAGGGGGATTCATCAGATACGCAGTATTTT | CASSTAQGDSSDTQYF
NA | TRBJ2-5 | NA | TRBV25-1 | TGTGCCAGCAGTGAATATGGAGAAGAAGAGACCCAGTACTTC | CASSEYGEEETQYF
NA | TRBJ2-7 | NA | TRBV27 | TGTGCCAGCAGTTTTTCCGCCGGGGAGAGCTCCTACGAGCAGTACTTC | CASSFSAGESSYEQYF
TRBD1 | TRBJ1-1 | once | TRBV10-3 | TGTGCCATCAGGGAAGACAGGGGATACACTGAAGCTTTCTTT | CAIREDRGYTEAFF
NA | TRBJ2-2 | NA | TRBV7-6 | TGTGCCAGCAGCCAGACGGGAACCGGGGAGCTGTTTTTT | CASSQTGTGELFF
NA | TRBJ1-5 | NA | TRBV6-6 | TGTGCCAGCAGTTACTCGACTCTTTTTAGCAATCAGCCCCAGCATTTT | CASSYSTLFSNQPQHF
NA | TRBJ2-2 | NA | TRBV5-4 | TGTGCCAGCAGCTTGGGACAGGCCCACACCGGGGAGCTGTTTTTT | CASSLGQAHTGELFF
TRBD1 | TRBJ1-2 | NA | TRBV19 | TGTGCCAGTACGCCACAGGGGAACTATGGCTACACCTTC | CASTPQGNYGYTF
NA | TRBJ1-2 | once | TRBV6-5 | TGTGCCAGCAGCGAGGGGCCAGGCCTTAACTATGGCTACACCTTC | CASSEGPGLNYGYTF
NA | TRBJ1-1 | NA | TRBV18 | TGTGCCAGCTCAGGAGGACTGGCTGAAGCTTTCTTT | CASSGGLAEAFF
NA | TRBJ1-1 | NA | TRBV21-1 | TGTGCCAGCAGCAAACGCGGTCCGGGATTGAACACTGAAGCTTTCTTT | CASSKRGPGLNTEAFF
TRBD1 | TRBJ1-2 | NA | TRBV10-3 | TGTGCCATCAGTGAGTCAGGGGGCCTTTCCTATGGCTACACCTTC | CAISESGGLSYGYTF
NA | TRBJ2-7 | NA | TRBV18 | TGTGCCAGCTCACCCCAGGTGAACGACGAGCAGTACTTC | CASSPQVNDEQYF
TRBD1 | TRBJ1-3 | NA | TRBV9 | TGTGCCAGCAGCCAAACGGGACAGACGCCGTACACCATATATTTT | CASSQTGQTPYTIYF
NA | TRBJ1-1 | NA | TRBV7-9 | TGTGCCAGCAGCTTAGCAGGGATCGGGAACACTGAAGCTTTCTTT | CASSLAGIGNTEAFF
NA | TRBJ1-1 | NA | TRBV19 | TGTGCCAGTAGTGACAAGGATAGGACCGGCACTGAAGCTTTCTTT | CASSDKDRTGTEAFF
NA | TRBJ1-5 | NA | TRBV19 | TGTGCCAGTAGTCCCCAGGGTAGGGCCTATAGCAATCAGCCCCAGCATTTT | CASSPQGRAYSNQPQHF
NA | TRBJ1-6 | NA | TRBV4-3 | TGCGCCAGCAGCCAAGACACAGGTGTGGGGTCACCCCTCCACTTT | CASSQDTGVGSPLHF
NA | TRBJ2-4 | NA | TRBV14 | TGTGCCAGCAGCCAAGGGCCCCTACGCGGTCAGTACTTC | CASSQGPLRGQYF
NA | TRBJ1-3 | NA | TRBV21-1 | TGTGCCAGCAGGAACCGGGACAGACCTTACCCCCACTCTGGAAACACCATATATTTT | CASRNRDRPYPHSGNTIYF
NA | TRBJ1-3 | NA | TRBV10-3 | TGTGCCATCAGTGAGTCGAGGGGGGTAGCGAGAAACACCATATATTTT | CAISESRGVARNTIYF
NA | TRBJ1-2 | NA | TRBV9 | TGTGCCAGCAGCGTAGTATCGGACAGCTATGGCTACACCTTC | CASSVVSDSYGYTF
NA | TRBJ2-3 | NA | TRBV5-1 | TGCGCCAGCAGCTTGGACGGAGATACGCAGTATTTT | CASSLDGDTQYF
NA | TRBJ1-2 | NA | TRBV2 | TGTGCCAGCAGTGAGGTGGGGATTATCGGTGGCTACACCTTC | CASSEVGIIGGYTF
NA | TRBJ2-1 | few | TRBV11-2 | TGTGCCAGCAGCTTAGAAGGCGCCTACAATGAGCAGTTCTTC | CASSLEGAYNEQFF
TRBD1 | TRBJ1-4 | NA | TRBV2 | TGTGCCAGCAGTACCGGGACAGTTAATGAAAAACTGTTTTTT | CASSTGTVNEKLFF
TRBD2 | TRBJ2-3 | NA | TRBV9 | TGTGCCAGCAACAGACTAGCGGGGGGGATCACAGATACGCAGTATTTT | CASNRLAGGITDTQYF
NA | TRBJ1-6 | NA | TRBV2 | TGTGCCAGCAGCGCAAGGACAACTTATAATTCACCCCTCCACTTT | CASSARTTYNSPLHF
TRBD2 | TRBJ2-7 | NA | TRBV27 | TGTGCCAGCACTTCCCTAGCGGGGCCCTACGAGCAGTACTTC | CASTSLAGPYEQYF
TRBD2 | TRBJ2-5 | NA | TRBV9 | TGTGCCAGCTCTCAGCGGGGGGGAGGATCCCAGTACTTC | CASSQRGGGSQYF
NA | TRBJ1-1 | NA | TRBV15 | TGTGCCACCCAATTGGGTTCGAGCACTGAAGCTTTCTTT | CATQLGSSTEAFF
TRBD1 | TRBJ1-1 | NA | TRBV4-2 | TGTGCCAGCAGCCAAGATCCAGGGGGAGGCACTGAAGCTTTCTTT | CASSQDPGGGTEAFF
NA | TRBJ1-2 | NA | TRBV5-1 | TGCGCCAGCAGCCGGGACCCTTACTATGGCTACACCTTC | CASSRDPYYGYTF
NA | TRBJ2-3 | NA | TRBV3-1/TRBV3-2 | TGTGCCAGCAGCAGTCGCCGGGGGAGGCCTAGCACAGATACGCAGTATTTT | CASSSRRGRPSTDTQYF
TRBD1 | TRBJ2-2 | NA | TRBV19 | TGTGCCAGTAGCCACAGGGGGCTCGGGGAGCTGTTTTTT | CASSHRGLGELFF
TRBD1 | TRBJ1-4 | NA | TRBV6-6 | TGTGCCAGCAGGTCGACAGGGGGCTTTGAAAAACTGTTTTTT | CASRSTGGFEKLFF
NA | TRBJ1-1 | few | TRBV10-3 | TGTGCCATCAGGGCTGACAGGAACACTGAAGCTTTCTTT | CAIRADRNTEAFF
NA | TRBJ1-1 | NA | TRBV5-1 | TGCGCCAGCAGCTTGTCTTCGGACTTTCAGAACACTGAAGCTTTCTTT | CASSLSSDFQNTEAFF
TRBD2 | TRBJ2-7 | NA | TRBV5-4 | TGTGCCAGCAGCTGGACTAGCGACGAGCAGTACTTC | CASSWTSDEQYF
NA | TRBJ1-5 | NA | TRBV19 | TGTGCCAGTAGTATGGGAGGATCTCAGCCCCAGCATTTT | CASSMGGSQPQHF
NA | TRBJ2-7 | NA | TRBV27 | TGTGCCAGCAGCCCCGGACTCATCTACGAGCAGTACTTC | CASSPGLIYEQYF
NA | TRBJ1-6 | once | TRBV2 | TGTGCCAGCAGTGGCCGACAGCCCGGCCAGTCACCCCTCCACTTT | CASSGRQPGQSPLHF
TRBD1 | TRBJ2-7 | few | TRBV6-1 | TGTGCCAGCAGTGAACCGAGAACCGGGACAGGGGGAGTCGAGCAGTACTTC | CASSEPRTGTGGVEQYF
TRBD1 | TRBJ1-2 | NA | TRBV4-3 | TGCGCCAGCAGCCAAGCGGGACAGGCTAACTATGGCTACACCTTC | CASSQAGQANYGYTF
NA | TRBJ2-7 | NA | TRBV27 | TGTGCCAGCAGTTCTTGGGGAGGATTAGACGAGCAGTACTTC | CASSSWGGLDEQYF
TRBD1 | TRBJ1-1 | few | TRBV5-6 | TGTGCCAGCAGCCCGGACGGGACAGGGGGACTCGAAGCTTTCTTT | CASSPDGTGGLEAFF
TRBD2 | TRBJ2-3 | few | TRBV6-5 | TGTGCCGTGGGGGCTAGCGGGGGGCGGACAGATACGCAGTATTTT | CAVGASGGRTDTQYF
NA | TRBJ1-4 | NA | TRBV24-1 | TGTGCCCCCAAGCCCCCAGGGGAGGAAAAACTGTTTTTT | CAPKPPGEEKLFF
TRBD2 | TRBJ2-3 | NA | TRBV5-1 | TGCGCCAGCAGCTTTGACCCCCAGGGCGGGGGTACAGATACGCAGTATTTT | CASSFDPQGGGTDTQYF